This TCR beta chain was recorded in a study of blood T cell repertoires in COVID-19. CDR3 length: 11 amino acids. V was pared by 5 bases and J by 3 bases, with 3 bases between. CDR1 and CDR2 from the germline V gene are SEHNR and FQNEAQ (reference sequence). The authors' processing: How many nucleated cells were present was estimated from reference gene primer amplification. Clones were sequenced by immunoSEQ multiplex PCR, and TCRdb holds only the in-frame ones, with some missing. The DNA was the basis for D and trimming; V, J and clone size are from that table. This sample yields 40,000 to 45,000 clones, of which roughly 85% are seen a single time; about 7.7% belongs to the top ten.

This sequence was found in a man aged 55 to 70 with active COVID-19. The sequencing input was peripheral blood. The chain employs TRBV7-9 and TRBJ2-3; D not certain. The DNA of the CDR3 is TGTGCCAGCAGCCTAACAGATACGCAGTATTTT. It translates to CASSLTDTQYF.